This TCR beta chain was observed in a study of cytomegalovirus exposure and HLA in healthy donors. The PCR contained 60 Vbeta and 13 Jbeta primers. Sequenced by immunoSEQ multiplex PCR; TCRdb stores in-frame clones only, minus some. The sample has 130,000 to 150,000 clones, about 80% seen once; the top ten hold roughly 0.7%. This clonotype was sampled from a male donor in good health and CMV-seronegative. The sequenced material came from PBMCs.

In DNA, the CDR3 is TGCAGCGTTTTTGGCGGAGCTAACTATGGCTACACCTTC. Translated, it gives CSVFGGANYGYTF. The V call is TRBV29-1, the J call TRBJ1-2; D gene unclear. Germline V gene lookup returns CDR1 SQVTM and CDR2 ANQGSEA. The V gene lost 5 bases and the J gene lost 0 bases, with 10 bases spanning the gap. The CDR3 spans 13 residues.